This TCR beta chain was profiled in a study of OX40 agonist ivuxolimab in advanced cancers. Study-wide context: Patients were dosed with the agonistic anti-OX40 (CD134) antibody ivuxolimab.

Assay: immunoSEQ multiplex PCR; the TCRdb copy retains only in-frame clones and omits some. Altogether more than 45,000 clones are present, 82% being singletons, with the ten largest covering roughly 1.5%. Germline V CDR1 and CDR2: SGHRS, YFSETQ. V lost 4 bases to trimming and J lost 0 bases, with 11 bases between them. The CDR3 totals 15 residues. As for this clone: Its antigen remains unidentified.

Study conclusions and caveats: The authors also found low normalized T-cell clonal expansion in some nonresponders.

Material: CD4+ or CD8+ T cells sorted from blood, obtained in a trial of the OX40 agonist ivuxolimab. This chain connects TRBV5-1 to TRBJ1-3, with D possibly matching TRBD1 (6 bases). This receptor was taken from an adult with an advanced solid tumor such as melanoma, head and neck, liver or kidney cancer. CDR3 loop: CASSVTGHSGNTIYF. The CDR3 DNA is TGCGCCAGCAGCGTGACAGGACACTCTGGAAACACCATATATTTT.